The next 8 T cell receptor beta chains were all read from a single sample in a study of blood T cell repertoires in COVID-19 (dated by TCRdb to about 2020). Library preparation used the immunoSEQ multiplex PCR assay. TCRdb carries this immuneACCESS record with in-frame sequences only. Its versions omit some clonotypes, under half of them owing to an unresolved V gene in the studies checked, with the rest unexplained. The sample yields approximately 210,000 clones; approximately 91% were counted once. The ten largest make up around 4.8% of the sample. The material sequenced was peripheral blood. The receptors originated from a woman aged 40 to 50 with acute or convalescent COVID-19.

This chain links TRBV19 with TRBJ1-6; maybe TRBD1 (6 bases). The CDR3 sequence is 18 residues long. Trimming took off 8 bases at V and 0 bases at J, with 20 bases between the two ends. The germline V gene has CDR1 LNHDA and CDR2 SQIVND (reference sequence). The CDR3 bases are TGTGCCAGTCTATCGAAGGACAGCCTAAGCTCCTATAATTCACCCCTCCACTTT. As protein: CASLSKDSLSSYNSPLHF.

DNA for the CDR3: TGTGCCAGCAGCCCCGGACAGGGGAGGCAGCCCCAGCATTTT. Its translation: CASSPGQGRQPQHF. The chain joins TRBV5-6 to TRBJ1-5, with TRBD1 identical over 9 bases. Germline lookup yields CDR1 SGHDT and CDR2 YYEEEE. V lost 4 bases and J lost 7; bases outside the gene matches: 6. The CDR3 runs to 14 residues.

This clone was recorded once. The chain uses TRBV6-1 and TRBJ2-7; 10 positions agree with TRBD1. The CDR3 consists of 15 residues. V trimming: 1 base; J trimming: 3 bases; junction bases outside the gene matches: 3. Germline lookup yields CDR1 MNHNS and CDR2 SASEGT. The CDR3 here is CASSEEDRGDYEQYV. The DNA for the CDR3 is TGTGCCAGCAGTGAAGAGGACAGGGGGGACTACGAGCAGTACGTC.

Here the CDR3 reads CASSQQINYGYTF. The CDR3 nucleotides read TGTGCCAGCAGCCAACAGATTAACTATGGCTACACCTTC. The V gene is TRBV14, the J gene TRBJ1-2; no definite D call. The CDR3 runs to 13 residues. Deletions cut 2 bases from V and 1 base from J, with 5 bases between. The V gene's germline CDR1 is SGHDN and CDR2 FVKESK. Looking up the rest from reference TRBV14 and TRBJ1-2 gives the full variable domain: EAGVTQFPSHSVIEKGQTVTLRCDPISGHDNLYWYRRVMGKEIKFLLHFVKESKQDESGMPNNRFLAERTGGTYSTLKVQPAELEDSGVYFCASSQQINYGYTFGSGTRLTVV.

The chain links TRBV10-2 to TRBJ1-1, with no clear D. There are 13 residues in the CDR3. Germline-derived CDR1 and CDR2 are WSHSY and SAAADI. The V end lost 3 bases, the J end lost 4 bases, and 9 bases lay between the germline ends. The CDR3 DNA reads as TGCGCCAGCAGTGACCCCACGGGCACTGAAGCTTTCTTT. As protein: CASSDPTGTEAFF.

V usage is TRBV10-2 and J usage is TRBJ1-1; the D gene is possibly TRBD1 (5 bases). CDR1 is WSHSY and CDR2 is SAAADI in the germline V gene. The CDR3 sequence is 19 residues long. V was shortened by 5 bases and J by 0 bases, with 25 bases between the two germline ends. CDR3 nucleotide sequence: TGCGCCAGCAGTTTTGGGGCCCTTGCGAACCCAGGAGTGAACACTGAAGCTTTCTTT. Its protein is CASSFGALANPGVNTEAFF.

This clone was found once. This chain links TRBV5-1 with TRBJ1-1; no definite D call. The CDR3 runs to 15 residues. Trimming removed 0 bases at V and 4 bases at J, with 13 bases between. The germline V gene has CDR1 SGHRS and CDR2 YFSETQ. The CDR3 region has the DNA TGCGCCAGCAGCTTGGGTCCGGGGAGGACCACTGAAGCTTTCTTT. Translating it yields CASSLGPGRTTEAFF. Full variable domain (remainder filled in from reference TRBV5-1 and TRBJ1-1): KAGVTQTPRYLIKTRGQQVTLSCSPISGHRSVSWYQQTPGQGLQFLFEYFSETQRNKGNFPGRFSGRQFSNSRSEMNVSTLELGDSALYLCASSLGPGRTTEAFFGQGTRLTVV.

The chain has TRBV27 and TRBJ2-1; possible D gene TRBD2, 6 bases. The CDR3 consists of 18 residues. The V and J ends lost 2 bases and 1 base respectively, with 18 bases between them. The germline gives CDR1 MNHEY, CDR2 SMNVEV (reference sequence). The CDR3 coding sequence is TGTGCCAGCAGTTTAGGAGTTATGGGGGACTTTTCCTACAATGAGCAGTTCTTC. Protein: CASSLGVMGDFSYNEQFF.